The 30 T cell receptor beta chains below all came from one sample that was sequenced in a study of beta chain features in type 1 diabetes. Expressed TCRB transcripts got sequenced, as all isolated RNA was reverse transcribed. Sequencing was performed with immunoSEQ multiplex PCR; in TCRdb, only in-frame clones are kept and a portion is missing. Of hundreds of thousands of clones detected, 12% to 15% appear once; the ten largest clones hold about 0.027%. Material for sequencing was naive CD4+ T cells from blood. The receptors derive from a woman aged 40-49 years in good health.

This chain links TRBV4-2 with TRBJ1-6; 10 bases align to TRBD1. In germline, CDR1 is LGHNA, CDR2 YNFKEQ. The J segment lost 6 bases and the V segment lost 1 base, leaving 3 bases of the junction unmatched. The CDR3 is made up of 16 amino acids. The CDR3 sequence is CASSQVTGGVNSPLHF. The CDR3 nucleotides are TGTGCCAGCAGCCAAGTGACAGGGGGCGTTAATTCACCCCTCCACTTT.

The V call is TRBV5-8, the J call TRBJ2-3; D may be TRBD2 (5 bases). This CDR3 has 17 residues. V was clipped by 0 bases and J by 0 bases, with 14 bases between them. In germline, CDR1 is SGHTS, CDR2 YDEGEE. The chain's CDR3 is CASSLALGAASTDTQYF. DNA of the CDR3: TGTGCCAGCAGCTTGGCCTTGGGAGCGGCTAGCACAGATACGCAGTATTTT.

The V call is TRBV4-3, the J call TRBJ1-1; TRBD1 is a possible D gene (6 bases). Germline assignment: CDR1 LGHNA and CDR2 YSLEER. The V gene lost 2 bases and the J gene lost 2 bases, with 15 bases spanning the gap. The CDR3 consists of 16 residues. The CDR3 DNA reads as TGCGCCAGCAGCCAATGGGGGCAGCGTGGCAACACTGAAGCTTTCTTT. This translates into CASSQWGQRGNTEAFF.

V usage is TRBV5-1 and J usage is TRBJ2-3; tentatively, D is TRBD2 (5 bases). CDR1 and CDR2 (germline): SGHRS, YFSETQ. Trimming removed 3 bases at V and 2 bases at J, with 13 bases between. The CDR3 runs to 15 residues. This chain's CDR3 is CASSSPGGITDTQYF. For the CDR3, the DNA is TGCGCCAGCAGCTCCCCAGGAGGAATCACAGATACGCAGTATTTT.

The chain carries TRBV19 and TRBJ2-1; no definite D call. V shed 4 bases and J shed 3 bases, with 10 bases lying between them. CDR3 size: 14 residues. Germline CDR1 LNHDA, CDR2 SQIVND (reference sequence). The chain's CDR3 is CASSRGAFYNEQFF. The CDR3 nucleotides are TGTGCCAGTAGTAGAGGAGCCTTCTACAATGAGCAGTTCTTC. Drawing the rest from reference TRBV19 and TRBJ2-1, the complete variable domain is DGGITQSPKYLFRKEGQNVTLSCEQNLNHDAMYWYRQDPGQGLRLIYYSQIVNDFQKGDIAEGYSVSREKKESFPLTVTSAQKNPTAFYLCASSRGAFYNEQFFGPGTRLTVL.

The rearrangement uses TRBV9 and TRBJ2-3; D gene ambiguous. The CDR3 covers 13 residues. Germline V lookup: CDR1 SGDLS, CDR2 YYNGEE. V was trimmed by 4 bases and J by 1 base, leaving 7 bases between them. The CDR3 DNA sequence: TGTGCCAGCAGCCCCCATGGCACAGATACGCAGTATTTT. As protein: CASSPHGTDTQYF.

This clone was recorded a few times. V is TRBV27 and J is TRBJ2-7; D gene unclear. The CDR3 spans 14 residues. Trimming shortened V by 1 base and J by 0 bases, and 7 bases separated the two germline ends. Germline V CDR1 and CDR2: MNHEY, SMNVEV (reference sequence). DNA for the CDR3: TGTGCCAGCAGTTTATTAGTTGGCTCCTACGAGCAGTACTTC. Translating gives CASSLLVGSYEQYF.

This clone has only a few counts. This chain links TRBV10-3 with TRBJ2-1; D is ambiguous. The CDR3 sequence is 13 residues long. Germline CDR1 is ENHRY and CDR2 is SYGVKD. The ends were cut back, 0 bases at V and 10 bases at J, with 10 bases in the middle. As DNA, the CDR3 is TGTGCCATCAGTGAGTCGAAAGCTAGGGAGCAGTTCTTC. Translation: CAISESKAREQFF.

The rearrangement joins TRBV5-6 to TRBJ2-7, with 10 bases fitting TRBD2. The CDR3 has 15 amino acids. V lost 5 bases, J lost 5 bases, and 10 bases stayed unmatched. Germline V lookup: CDR1 SGHDT, CDR2 YYEEEE. The CDR3, as DNA: TGTGCCAGCAGGGCACTAGCGGGGAGTATCGACGAGCAGTACTTC. Residues: CASRALAGSIDEQYF. Full variable domain (outside the CDR3, taken from reference TRBV5-6 and TRBJ2-7): DAGVTQSPTHLIKTRGQQVTLRCSPKSGHDTVSWYQQALGQGPQFIFQYYEEEERQRGNFPDRFSGHQFPNYSSELNVNALLLGDSALYLCASRALAGSIDEQYFGPGTRLTVT.

J is TRBJ2-1 and V is TRBV5-1, with 8 bases aligning to TRBD1. The CDR3 totals 16 residues. From germline, CDR1 is SGHRS and CDR2 YFSETQ. The V segment lost 1 base and the J segment 7 bases; nucleotides outside the gene matches: 10. The CDR3 bases are TGCGCCAGCAGCTTGTTCGCGTCAGGGGGCGGGAATGAGCAGTTCTTC. It encodes CASSLFASGGGNEQFF.

J is TRBJ2-5 and V is TRBV14; 12 bases align to TRBD1. The CDR3 sequence is 15 residues long. The V gene's germline CDR1 is SGHDN and CDR2 FVKESK. With 8 bases clipped from V and 5 bases from J, the junction kept 9 bases outside the gene matches. CDR3 nucleotides: TGTGCCAGCGGTCCCGGGACAGGGGGCCGCGAGACCCAGTACTTC. It translates to CASGPGTGGRETQYF.

This clone was counted many times. The chain couples TRBV4-1 to TRBJ2-5, with D hard to call. The CDR3 loop spans 11 amino acids. V was cut by 0 bases and J by 9 bases, with 5 bases left in between. The V gene's germline CDR1 is MGHRA and CDR2 YSYEKL. The CDR3 reads CASSQDRAQYF. The DNA of the CDR3 is TGCGCCAGCAGCCAAGATCGCGCCCAGTACTTC.

The chain combines TRBV9 with TRBJ1-6, with D unclear. Germline CDR1 reads SGDLS; CDR2 reads YYNGEE. The CDR3 covers 14 residues. V gave up 3 bases and J gave up 8 bases, with 12 bases separating them. This chain's CDR3 is CASSARVSDSPLHF. CDR3 DNA: TGTGCCAGCAGCGCCCGAGTTTCGGATTCACCCCTCCACTTT. Complete variable domain (other parts from reference TRBV9 and TRBJ1-6): DSGVTQTPKHLITATGQRVTLRCSPRSGDLSVYWYQQSLDQGLQFLIQYYNGEERAKGNILERFSAQQFPDLHSELNLSSLELGDSALYFCASSARVSDSPLHFGNGTRLTVT.

This sequence joins TRBV13 and TRBJ2-3; D is perhaps TRBD2 (6 bases). The germline V gene encodes CDR1 PRHDT and CDR2 FYEKMQ (reference sequence). The CDR3 extends over 18 amino acids. The V and J ends lost 6 bases and 2 bases respectively, with 24 bases between them. CDR3: CASRYLGYGRGDTDTQYF. The CDR3 DNA reads as TGTGCCAGCAGATATCTTGGCTACGGGCGCGGGGACACAGATACGCAGTATTTT.

The chain carries TRBV7-2 and TRBJ2-1, with 9 bases aligning to TRBD2. The CDR3 is 15 amino acids. V shed 1 base and J 6 bases; nucleotides not matched to a gene: 4. Germline lookup yields CDR1 SGHTA and CDR2 FQGNSA. The CDR3 here is CASSLEAGGPNEQFF. The CDR3 coding sequence is TGTGCCAGCAGCTTAGAGGCGGGGGGGCCCAATGAGCAGTTCTTC.

This chain uses TRBV27 with TRBJ2-7, with TRBD1 matching over 10 bases. The CDR3 runs to 17 residues. The trim removed 7 bases at V and 4 bases at J, leaving 16 bases unmatched. CDR1 is MNHEY, CDR2 SMNVEV, per germline (reference sequence). CDR3 DNA sequence: TGTGCCAGCAACCTCTTGACCGGGACAGGGGAGGGGTACGAGCAGTACTTC. It yields the protein CASNLLTGTGEGYEQYF.

The chain has TRBV7-6 and TRBJ2-3; 7 nucleotides match TRBD2. The J segment lost 2 bases and the V segment lost 1 base, leaving 9 bases of the junction unmatched. The germline V gene encodes CDR1 SGHVS and CDR2 FNYEAQ. The length of the CDR3 is 17 residues. CDR3 protein: CASSLGTLATNTDTQYF. The CDR3 DNA reads TGTGCCAGCAGCTTAGGAACACTAGCGACAAACACAGATACGCAGTATTTT.

This clone has a handful of counts. An end of the junction differs from the germline gene, which may be a read error. Other DNA sequences in this sample translate to the same CDR3. The chain carries TRBV2 and TRBJ2-5; the match to TRBD2 covers 11 bases. Per the germline V gene, CDR1 is SNHLY and CDR2 is FYNNEI. The CDR3 runs to 14 residues. In nucleotides, the CDR3 is TGTGCCAGCAGCGAAGGACTAGCGGGAGAGACCCAGTACTTC. Protein sequence: CASSEGLAGETQYF.

This clone was recorded a few times. Mismatch with germline at one junction end may stem from a read error. This sequence joins TRBV19 and TRBJ1-1; 10 bases are shared with TRBD1. The CDR3 length is 15 residues. Germline CDR1 LNHDA, CDR2 SQIVND (reference sequence). The DNA for the CDR3 is TGTGCCAGTACGGGACAGGGGTGGTTGAAAACTGAAGCTTTCTTT. Protein: CASTGQGWLKTEAFF.

The rearrangement uses TRBV27 and TRBJ2-4; tentatively, D is TRBD1 (6 bases). The length of the CDR3 is 16 residues. The germline V gene has CDR1 MNHEY and CDR2 SMNVEV (reference sequence). Trimming shortened V by 3 bases and J by 0 bases, and 12 bases separated the two germline ends. CDR3 sequence: CASSFYPDRAKNIQYF. CDR3 nucleotides: TGTGCCAGCAGTTTTTACCCGGACAGAGCCAAAAACATTCAGTACTTC.

This clone was observed a handful of times. The rearrangement joins TRBV7-2 to TRBJ1-5; D is unresolved. V lost 5 bases to trimming and J lost 7 bases, with 9 bases between them. CDR1 SGHTA and CDR2 FQGNSA come from the germline V gene. The CDR3 has 12 amino acids. In DNA form, the CDR3 reads TGTGCCAGCAGCCGTCAGAGGCAGCCCCAGCATTTT. Its protein is CASSRQRQPQHF.

The chain recombines TRBV11-2 with TRBJ2-7; 11 nucleotides agree with TRBD1. CDR3 size: 16 residues. Per the germline V gene, CDR1 is SGHAT and CDR2 is FQNNGV. V shed 5 bases, J shed 2 bases, and the junction held 8 bases outside the gene matches. The DNA for the CDR3 is TGTGCCAGCAGCCGTACCCGGGACAGGGGGACCTACGAGCAGTACTTC. Protein product: CASSRTRDRGTYEQYF.

This clone was recorded a few times. The chain has TRBV29-1 and TRBJ1-2, with D possibly matching TRBD1 (5 bases). Germline V lookup: CDR1 SQVTM, CDR2 ANQGSEA. V was cut by 7 bases and J by 8 bases, with 17 bases left in between. The CDR3 is 12 residues long. The chain's CDR3 is CSAYTGVGGYTF. The CDR3 DNA is TGCAGCGCCTATACAGGCGTCGGAGGCTACACCTTC.

This chain connects TRBV7-6 to TRBJ1-4; TRBD1 matches at 7 bases. Germline loops: CDR1 SGHVS, CDR2 FNYEAQ. The CDR3 totals 14 residues. V was clipped by 2 bases and J by 7 bases; unmatched bases: 4. The CDR3, as DNA: TGTGCCAGCAGCTTAAGACAGGGCCGTGAAAAACTGTTTTTT. The encoded protein is CASSLRQGREKLFF.

As concerns this clone: The same CDR3 also results from other DNA sequences found in this sample. This chain joins TRBV11-2 and TRBJ2-7, with D hard to call. The CDR3 is 13 residues long. Germline assignment: CDR1 SGHAT and CDR2 FQNNGV. V was pared by 0 bases and J by 3 bases, with 6 bases between. The CDR3 nucleotides read TGTGCCAGCAGCTTAGACCTCCGCTACGAGCAGTACTTC. Translating it yields CASSLDLRYEQYF.

The V call is TRBV28, the J call TRBJ1-2, with D hard to call. Germline CDR1 MDHEN, CDR2 SYDVKM. There are 13 residues in the CDR3. V lost 7 bases and J 4 bases, leaving 13 bases between the germline ends. The CDR3 nucleotides read TGTGCCAGCACCAAACGGGTGGGCTATGGCTACACCTTC. Its translation is CASTKRVGYGYTF.

The J gene is TRBJ1-1, the V gene TRBV12-5, with D possibly TRBD1 on 6 matching bases. CDR3 size: 17 residues. Germline CDR1 and CDR2: LGHNT and FRNRAP. Deletions cut 6 bases from V and 3 bases from J, with 23 bases between. The CDR3 region is CASGEDRPYELHTEAFF. DNA for the CDR3: TGTGCTAGTGGAGAGGACAGACCATATGAACTCCACACTGAAGCTTTCTTT. Variable domain in full (rest from reference TRBV12-5 and TRBJ1-1): DARVTQTPRHKVTEMGQEVTMRCQPILGHNTVFWYRQTMMQGLELLAYFRNRAPLDDSGMPKDRFSAEMPDATLATLKIQPSEPRDSAVYFCASGEDRPYELHTEAFFGQGTRLTVV.

The V gene is TRBV5-4, the J gene TRBJ2-5; 10 nucleotides match TRBD2. With the DNA end fitting TRBJ2-7 better, the J assignment may be wrong. CDR1 and CDR2 (germline): SGHNT, YYREEE (reference sequence). The CDR3 is 15 amino acids. In DNA form, the CDR3 reads TGTGCCAGCAGCTTAGCGGGGGGGCGTGACCACGAGCAGTACTTC. This gives the protein CASSLAGGRDHEQYF.

The chain carries TRBV6-5 and TRBJ2-7; 11 positions agree with TRBD2. The CDR3 loop spans 16 amino acids. J lost 6 bases, V lost 0 bases, and 7 bases had no gene match. Germline loops: CDR1 MNHEY, CDR2 SVGAGI. CDR3 bases: TGTGCCAGCAGTTACTCTGGTAGCGGGGGGGAGGGCGAGCAGTACTTC. Its translation: CASSYSGSGGEGEQYF.

This clone has a handful of counts. The chain carries TRBV19 and TRBJ2-5, with no clear D. The CDR3 is 16 residues long. Trimming removed 6 bases from V and 2 bases from J, with 19 bases in between. CDR1 LNHDA and CDR2 SQIVND come from the germline V gene (reference sequence). The CDR3 nucleotides are TGTGCCAGTAGCCCATCCGGAGCTTTCCTGCAAGAGACCCAGTACTTC. Its protein is CASSPSGAFLQETQYF.